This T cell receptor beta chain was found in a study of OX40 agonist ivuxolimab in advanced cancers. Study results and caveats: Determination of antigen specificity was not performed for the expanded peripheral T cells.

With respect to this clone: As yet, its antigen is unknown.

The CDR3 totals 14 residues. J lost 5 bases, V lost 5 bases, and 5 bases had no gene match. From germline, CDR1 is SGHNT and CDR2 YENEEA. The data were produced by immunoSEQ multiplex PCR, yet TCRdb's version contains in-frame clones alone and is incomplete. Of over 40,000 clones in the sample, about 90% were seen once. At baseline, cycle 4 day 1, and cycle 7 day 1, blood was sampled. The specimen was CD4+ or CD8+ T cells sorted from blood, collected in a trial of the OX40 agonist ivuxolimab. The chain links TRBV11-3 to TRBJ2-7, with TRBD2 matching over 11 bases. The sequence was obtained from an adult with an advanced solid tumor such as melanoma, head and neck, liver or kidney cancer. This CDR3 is CASSLAGGLDEQYF. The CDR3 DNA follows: TGTGCCAGCAGCCTAGCGGGAGGATTGGACGAGCAGTACTTC.